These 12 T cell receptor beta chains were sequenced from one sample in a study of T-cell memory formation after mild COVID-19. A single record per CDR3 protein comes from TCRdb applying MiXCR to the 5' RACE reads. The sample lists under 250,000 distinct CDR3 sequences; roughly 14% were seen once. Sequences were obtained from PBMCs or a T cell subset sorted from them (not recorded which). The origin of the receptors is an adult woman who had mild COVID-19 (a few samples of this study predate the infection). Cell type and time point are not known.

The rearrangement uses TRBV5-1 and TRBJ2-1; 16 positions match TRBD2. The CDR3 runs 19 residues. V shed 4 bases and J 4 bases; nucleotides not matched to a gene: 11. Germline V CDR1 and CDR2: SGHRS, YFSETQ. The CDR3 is CASSPMGLAGGPGYNEQFF. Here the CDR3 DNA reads TGCGCCAGCAGCCCTATGGGACTAGCGGGAGGGCCGGGTTACAATGAGCAGTTCTTC.

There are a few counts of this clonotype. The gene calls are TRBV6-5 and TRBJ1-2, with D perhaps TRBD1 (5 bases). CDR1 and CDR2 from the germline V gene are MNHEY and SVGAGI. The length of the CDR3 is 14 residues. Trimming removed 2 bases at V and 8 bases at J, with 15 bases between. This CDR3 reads CASSYRPNRKGYTF. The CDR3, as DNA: TGTGCCAGCAGTTACAGACCTAACAGGAAGGGCTACACCTTC.

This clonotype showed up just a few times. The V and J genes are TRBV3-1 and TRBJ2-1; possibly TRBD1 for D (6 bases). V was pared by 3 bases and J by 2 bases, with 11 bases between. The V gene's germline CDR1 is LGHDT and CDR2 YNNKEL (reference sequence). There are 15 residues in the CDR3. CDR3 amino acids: CASSHTGTPYNEQFF. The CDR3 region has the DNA TGTGCCAGCAGCCACACCGGGACACCCTACAATGAGCAGTTCTTC.

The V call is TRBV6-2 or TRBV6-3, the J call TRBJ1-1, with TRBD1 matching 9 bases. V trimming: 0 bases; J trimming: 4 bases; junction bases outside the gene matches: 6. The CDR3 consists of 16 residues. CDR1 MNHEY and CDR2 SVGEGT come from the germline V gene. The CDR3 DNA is TGTGCCAGCAGTTACTCACGGGACAGGGAGGGCACTGAAGCTTTCTTT. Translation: CASSYSRDREGTEAFF.

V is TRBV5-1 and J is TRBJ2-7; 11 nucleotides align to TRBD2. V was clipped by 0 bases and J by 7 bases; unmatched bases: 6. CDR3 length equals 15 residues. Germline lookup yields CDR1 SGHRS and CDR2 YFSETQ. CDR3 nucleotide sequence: TGCGCCAGCAGCTTGGTTGGGACTAGCGGAGGGGAGCAGTACTTC. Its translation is CASSLVGTSGGEQYF.

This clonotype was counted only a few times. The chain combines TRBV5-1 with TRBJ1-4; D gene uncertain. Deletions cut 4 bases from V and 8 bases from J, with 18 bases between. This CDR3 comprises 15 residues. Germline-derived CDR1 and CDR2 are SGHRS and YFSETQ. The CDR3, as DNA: TGCGCCAGCAGCGTATTGGCCAGCCCGGGCGAAAAACTGTTTTTT. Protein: CASSVLASPGEKLFF.

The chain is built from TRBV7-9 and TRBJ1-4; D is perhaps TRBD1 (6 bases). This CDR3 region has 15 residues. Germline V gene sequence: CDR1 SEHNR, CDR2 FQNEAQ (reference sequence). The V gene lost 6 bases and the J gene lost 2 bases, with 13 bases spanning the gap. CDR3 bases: TGTGCCAGCAGTATATCGGGGGGCACTAATGAAAAACTGTTTTTT. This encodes CASSISGGTNEKLFF.

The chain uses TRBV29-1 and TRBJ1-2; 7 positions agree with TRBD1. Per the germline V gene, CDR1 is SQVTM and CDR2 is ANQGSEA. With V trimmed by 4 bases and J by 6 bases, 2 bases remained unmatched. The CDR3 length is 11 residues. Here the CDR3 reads CSVAGTDGYTF. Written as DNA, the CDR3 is TGCAGCGTTGCCGGGACAGATGGCTACACCTTC.

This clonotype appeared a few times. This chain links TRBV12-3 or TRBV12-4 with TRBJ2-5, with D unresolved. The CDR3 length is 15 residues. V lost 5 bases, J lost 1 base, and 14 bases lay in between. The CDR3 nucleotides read TGTGCCAGCAGTACGCGAAAAAAAACCCAAGAGACCCAGTACTTC. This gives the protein CASSTRKKTQETQYF.

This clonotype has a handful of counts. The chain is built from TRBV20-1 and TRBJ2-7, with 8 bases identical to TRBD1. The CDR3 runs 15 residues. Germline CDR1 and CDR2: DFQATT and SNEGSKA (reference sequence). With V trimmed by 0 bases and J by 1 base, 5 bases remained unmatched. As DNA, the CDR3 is TGCAGTGCTAGAGACGGACAGGGCTCGTCCTACGAGCAGTACTTC. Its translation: CSARDGQGSSYEQYF.

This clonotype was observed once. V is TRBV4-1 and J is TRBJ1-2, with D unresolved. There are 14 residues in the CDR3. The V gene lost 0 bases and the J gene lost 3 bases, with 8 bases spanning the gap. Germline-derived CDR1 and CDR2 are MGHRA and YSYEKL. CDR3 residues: CASSQEVDYYGYTF. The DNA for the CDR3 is TGCGCCAGCAGCCAAGAGGTAGACTACTATGGCTACACCTTC.

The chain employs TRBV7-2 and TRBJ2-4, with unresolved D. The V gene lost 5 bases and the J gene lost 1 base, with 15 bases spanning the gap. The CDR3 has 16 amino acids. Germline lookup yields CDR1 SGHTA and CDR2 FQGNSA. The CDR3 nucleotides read TGTGCCAGCAGCCCAGTAGTGTTGGGTGCCAAAAACATTCAGTACTTC. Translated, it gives CASSPVVLGAKNIQYF.